Sequencing of this T cell receptor (beta chain) was carried out in a study of cytomegalovirus exposure and HLA in healthy donors. Findings of the study overall: TCR clusters originating in the first cohort tended to co-occur in the approximately 120 validation repertoires, according to a later analysis. A few chains tied to CMV proved CMV antigen-specific in vitro. According to the study, roughly 180 TCR beta chains were cytomegalovirus-associated.

From the roughly 120-subject validation cohort, which was separate from the roughly 670-subject first cohort, the donors were drawn. The CDR3 totals 16 residues. V gave up 1 base and J gave up 5 bases; unmatched junction bases: 1. Germline assignment: CDR1 MDHEN and CDR2 SYDVKM. Of note for this clone: The antigen is not known.

Sequencing was performed with immunoSEQ multiplex PCR; in TCRdb, only in-frame clones are kept and a portion is missing. The top ten clones hold over 2% of a sample with 60,000 or so clones, over 90% of them seen once. The chain combines TRBV28 with TRBJ2-1, with 14 bases identical to TRBD2. This TCR came from a man aged 18 to 29 in good health and CMV-seronegative. The material sequenced was PBMCs. As DNA, the CDR3 is TGTGCCAGCAGTTTATTGGGACTAGCGGGAGACAATGAGCAGTTCTTC. It specifies CASSLLGLAGDNEQFF.